This section outlines one T cell receptor (beta chain) sequence together with its context. This sample is drawn from a study of blood T cell repertoires in COVID-19. Across the study: Researchers got acute and convalescent COVID-19 samples from the United States, Italy and Spain. Nucleic acid was either cDNA or gDNA, and it came from T cells, B-cell-depleted T cells, or PBMCs.

In the original processing: Amplification of reference gene primers was used by the study to estimate nucleated cell counts. Assay: immunoSEQ multiplex PCR; the TCRdb copy retains only in-frame clones and omits some. For V, J and clone size, that table is used; D and trimming come from the DNA. This sample has roughly 250,000 clones, with around 83% found just once. The CDR3 loop spans 17 amino acids. Per the germline V gene, CDR1 is MGHRA and CDR2 is YSYEKL. The ends lost 3 bases at V and 2 bases at J; junction bases unmatched: 9. The sequenced sample was peripheral blood. This receptor was taken from a woman aged 60-75 years with active or convalescent COVID-19. The chain carries TRBV4-1 and TRBJ2-3, with 9 bases matching TRBD2. The CDR3 loop reads CASSHLKAGGDTDTQYF. The CDR3 nucleotides are TGCGCCAGCAGCCACCTAAAGGCGGGGGGGGACACAGATACGCAGTATTTT.